A selection of T cell receptor beta chains follows, all from one sample in a study of blood T cell repertoires in COVID-19. The protocol was immunoSEQ multiplex PCR, while the TCRdb copy is restricted to in-frame clones and leaves out a portion. The sample has 400,000 to 550,000 clones, around 90% seen once; the top ten hold approximately 2%. Material: PBMCs or T cells enriched from blood (not recorded which). All receptors come from a woman aged 18 to 35 with acute COVID-19. Both conserved end residues are part of each CDR3.

j_gene | len | v_gene | CDR3aa
TRBJ1-6 | 14 | TRBV5-6 | CASRWGRVNSPLHF
TRBJ2-1 | 13 | TRBV24-1 | CATSDLASNEQFF
TRBJ2-7 | 15 | TRBV19 | CASSIHRGTRNEQYF
TRBJ2-7 | 11 | TRBV2 | CASRLSYEQYF
TRBJ2-6 | 15 | TRBV5-6 | CASSFLQSGANVLTF
TRBJ2-5 | 17 | TRBV9 | CASSVEGSGGIVETQYF
TRBJ1-5 | 14 | TRBV28 | CASSQRQGDQPQHF
TRBJ2-6 | 16 | TRBV4-3 | CASSPGTGTGANVLTF
TRBJ2-2 | 17 | TRBV4-3 | CASSQDPDRGRTGELFF
TRBJ1-4 | 15 | TRBV28 | CASSLSGTGNEKLFF
TRBJ2-7 | 13 | TRBV7-3 | CASSPRQGYEQYF
TRBJ2-7 | 15 | TRBV5-1 | CASSLAATGLYEQYF
TRBJ2-3 | 14 | TRBV27 | CASSFGTGFDTQYF
TRBJ2-7 | 16 | TRBV11-1 | CASTQSIGTGGYEQYF
TRBJ1-1 | 13 | TRBV19 | CASSYGGYTEAFF
TRBJ2-5 | 13 | TRBV7-9 | CASSLRGTETQYF
TRBJ1-2 | 12 | TRBV25-1 | CASSDFLLGYTF
TRBJ1-5 | 16 | TRBV27 | CASSANPRGSNQPQHF
TRBJ1-6 | 14 | TRBV10-3 | CAISEERYNSPLHF
TRBJ2-7 | 12 | TRBV28 | CASMNRAYEQYF
TRBJ2-7 | 14 | TRBV18 | CASSPGTETYEQYF
TRBJ2-7 | 15 | TRBV7-9 | CASRETGGLDYEQYF